The T cell receptor beta chain described here comes from a study of human T cells and chemical hapten exposure. The wider study: Application of 0.01% DPC to the upper back was done by patch test, with a reading at 6 days. Study outcomes and limitations: After DPC sensitization, TCRs above 1 in 1000 frequency showed no change.

Time point: pre-sensitization, week 0. The treatment is: therapeutic diphenylcyclopropenone sensitization with weekly scalp DPC. RNA extraction used unfractionated whole blood as the source of total RNA. In the library, unique molecular identifiers were attached to individual cDNA molecules. TCRdb independently ran MiXCR on the RACE reads; one entry per CDR3 protein. Among roughly 380,000 distinct CDR3 sequences listed, roughly 5.3% were seen once. This CDR3 contains 18 residues. The ends were cut back, 6 bases at V and 0 bases at J, with 23 bases in the middle. Germline CDR1 is MNHNS and CDR2 is SASEGT. This clonotype was seen only a few times. Its cognate antigen is unknown.

Sequencing was performed on whole blood, taken in connection with sensitization to the hapten diphenylcyclopropenone (DPC). The chain links TRBV6-1 to TRBJ1-1; TRBD1 might be the D (5 bases). This TCR was recovered from a woman aged 45-60 years with alopecia areata. Some clones in this sample may be carry-over from other donors' samples. This chain's CDR3 is CASSLEAGAFIMNTEAFF. As DNA, the CDR3 is TGTGCCAGCAGCCTTGAGGCCGGGGCGTTTATCATGAACACTGAAGCTTTCTTT.